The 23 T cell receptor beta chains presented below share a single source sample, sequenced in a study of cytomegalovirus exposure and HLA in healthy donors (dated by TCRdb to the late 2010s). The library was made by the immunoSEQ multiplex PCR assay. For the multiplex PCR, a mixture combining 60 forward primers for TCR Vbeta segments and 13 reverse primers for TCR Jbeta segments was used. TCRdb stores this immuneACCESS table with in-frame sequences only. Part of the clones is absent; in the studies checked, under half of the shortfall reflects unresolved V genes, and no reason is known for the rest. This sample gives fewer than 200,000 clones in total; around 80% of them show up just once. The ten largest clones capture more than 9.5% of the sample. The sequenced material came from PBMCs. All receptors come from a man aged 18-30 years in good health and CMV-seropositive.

The CDR3, as DNA: TGTGCCAGCAGCTTTAGGGCTAGCGGGAGCCGCGAGCAGTTCTTC. It codes for CASSFRASGSREQFF. The V and J genes are TRBV5-8 and TRBJ2-1; 10 bases map to TRBD2. The junction had 9 bases not matched to a gene; V was cut back by 2 bases and J by 10 bases. The CDR3 is 15 amino acids. Germline V gives CDR1 SGHTS, CDR2 YDEGEE.

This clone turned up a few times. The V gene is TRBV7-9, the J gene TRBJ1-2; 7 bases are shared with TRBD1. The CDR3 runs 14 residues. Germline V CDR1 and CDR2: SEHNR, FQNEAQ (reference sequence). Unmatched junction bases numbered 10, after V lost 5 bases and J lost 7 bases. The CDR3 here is CASSLPGGTSGYTF. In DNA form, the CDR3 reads TGTGCCAGCAGCCTGCCAGGGGGAACCTCTGGCTACACCTTC.

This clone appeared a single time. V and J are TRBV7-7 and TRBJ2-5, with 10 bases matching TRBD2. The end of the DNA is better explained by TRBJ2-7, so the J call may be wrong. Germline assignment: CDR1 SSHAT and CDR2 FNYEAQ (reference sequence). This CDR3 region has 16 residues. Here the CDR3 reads CASSPDLSGGIAEQYF. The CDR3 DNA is TGTGCCAGCAGCCCCGATCTTAGCGGGGGGATTGCCGAGCAGTACTTC.

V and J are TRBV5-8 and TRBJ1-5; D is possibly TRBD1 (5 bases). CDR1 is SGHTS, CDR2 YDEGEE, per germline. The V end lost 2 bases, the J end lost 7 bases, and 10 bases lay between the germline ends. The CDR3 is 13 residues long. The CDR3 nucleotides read TGTGCCAGCAGCTTTTTAGGGGAACAGCCCCAGCATTTT. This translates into CASSFLGEQPQHF.

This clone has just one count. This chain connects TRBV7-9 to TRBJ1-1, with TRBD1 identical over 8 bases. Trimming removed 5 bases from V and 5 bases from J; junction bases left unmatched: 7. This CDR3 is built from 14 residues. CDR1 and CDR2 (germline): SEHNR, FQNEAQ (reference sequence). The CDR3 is CASSLYRGETEAFF. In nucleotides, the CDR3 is TGTGCCAGCAGCCTATACAGGGGGGAGACTGAAGCTTTCTTT. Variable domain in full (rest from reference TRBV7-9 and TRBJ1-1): DTGVSQNPRHKITKRGQNVTFRCDPISEHNRLYWYRQTLGQGPEFLTYFQNEAQLEKSRLLSDRFSAERPKGSFSTLEIQRTEQGDSAMYLCASSLYRGETEAFFGQGTRLTVV.

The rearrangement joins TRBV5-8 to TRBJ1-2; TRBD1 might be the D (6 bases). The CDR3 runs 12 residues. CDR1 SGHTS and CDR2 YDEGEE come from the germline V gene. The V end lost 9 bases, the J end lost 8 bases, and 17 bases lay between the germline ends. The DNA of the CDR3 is TGTGCCATCCACAGGGTAAAGAGGGGCTACACCTTC. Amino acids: CAIHRVKRGYTF. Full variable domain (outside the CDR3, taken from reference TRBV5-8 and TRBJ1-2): EAGVTQSPTHLIKTRGQQATLRCSPISGHTSVYWYQQALGLGLQFLLWYDEGEERNRGNFPPRFSGRQFPNYSSELNVNALELEDSALYLCAIHRVKRGYTFGSGTRLTVV.

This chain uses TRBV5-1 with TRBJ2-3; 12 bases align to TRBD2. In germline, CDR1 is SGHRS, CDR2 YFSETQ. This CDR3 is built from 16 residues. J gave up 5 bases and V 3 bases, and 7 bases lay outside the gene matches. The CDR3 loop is CASSSRLAGVGDTQYF. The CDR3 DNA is TGCGCCAGCAGCTCGAGACTAGCGGGAGTTGGAGATACGCAGTATTTT.

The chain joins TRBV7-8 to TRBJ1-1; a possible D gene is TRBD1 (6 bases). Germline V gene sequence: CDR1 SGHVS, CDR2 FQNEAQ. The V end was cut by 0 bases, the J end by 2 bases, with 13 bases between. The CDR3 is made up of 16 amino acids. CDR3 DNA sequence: TGTGCCAGCAGCTTAGCACAGGGAGGGAGCAACACTGAAGCTTTCTTT. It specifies CASSLAQGGSNTEAFF.

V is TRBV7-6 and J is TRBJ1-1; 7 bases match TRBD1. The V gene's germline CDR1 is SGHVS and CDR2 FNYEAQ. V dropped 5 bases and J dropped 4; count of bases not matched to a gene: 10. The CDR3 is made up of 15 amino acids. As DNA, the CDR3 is TGTGCCAGCAGCCCCAATTACAGGGGAGGCACTGAAGCTTTCTTT. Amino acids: CASSPNYRGGTEAFF.

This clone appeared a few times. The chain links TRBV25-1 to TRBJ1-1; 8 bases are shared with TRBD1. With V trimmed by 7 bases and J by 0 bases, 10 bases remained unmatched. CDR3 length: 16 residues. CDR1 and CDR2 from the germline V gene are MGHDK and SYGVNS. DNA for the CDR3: TGTGCCAGCACCGGACAGGGCTCGGGGCTGAACACTGAAGCTTTCTTT. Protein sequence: CASTGQGSGLNTEAFF.

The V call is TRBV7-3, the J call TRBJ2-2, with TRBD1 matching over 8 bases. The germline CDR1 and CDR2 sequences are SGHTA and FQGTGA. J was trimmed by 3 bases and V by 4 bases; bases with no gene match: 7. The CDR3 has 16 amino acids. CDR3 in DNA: TGTGCCAGCAGCTCCGACAGGGGTGTCGACACCGGGGAGCTGTTTTTT. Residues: CASSSDRGVDTGELFF.

CDR3 bases: TGTGCCAGTAGTTTTCGCGCCCGCTCCGACACTGAAGCTTTCTTT. Translated, it gives CASSFRARSDTEAFF. This chain uses TRBV19 with TRBJ1-1; D not resolved. The CDR3 loop spans 15 amino acids. Germline CDR1 and CDR2: LNHDA and SQIVND (reference sequence). Between the trimmed V and J ends, which lost 5 bases and 3 bases, there was a span of 16 bases.

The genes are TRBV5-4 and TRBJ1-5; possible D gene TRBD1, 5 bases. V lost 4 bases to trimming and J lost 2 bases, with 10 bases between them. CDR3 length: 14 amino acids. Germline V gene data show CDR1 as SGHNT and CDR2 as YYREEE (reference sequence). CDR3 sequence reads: CASSQGAGNQPQHF. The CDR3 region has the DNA TGTGCCAGCAGCCAGGGCGCAGGCAATCAGCCCCAGCATTTT.

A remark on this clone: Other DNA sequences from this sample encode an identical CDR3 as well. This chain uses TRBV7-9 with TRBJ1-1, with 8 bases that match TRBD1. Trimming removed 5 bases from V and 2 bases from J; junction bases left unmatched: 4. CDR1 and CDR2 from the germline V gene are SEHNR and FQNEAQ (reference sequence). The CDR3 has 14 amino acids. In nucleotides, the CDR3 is TGTGCCAGCAGCCCAGGACAGGGTAACACTGAAGCTTTCTTT. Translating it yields CASSPGQGNTEAFF.

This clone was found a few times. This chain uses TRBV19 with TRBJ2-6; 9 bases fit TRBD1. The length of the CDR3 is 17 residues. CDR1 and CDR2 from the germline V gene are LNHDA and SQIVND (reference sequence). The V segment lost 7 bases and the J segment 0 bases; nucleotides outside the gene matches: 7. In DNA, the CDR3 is TGTGCCAGTATGGGGACAGGGTATATCTCTGGGGCCAACGTCCTGACTTTC. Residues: CASMGTGYISGANVLTF.

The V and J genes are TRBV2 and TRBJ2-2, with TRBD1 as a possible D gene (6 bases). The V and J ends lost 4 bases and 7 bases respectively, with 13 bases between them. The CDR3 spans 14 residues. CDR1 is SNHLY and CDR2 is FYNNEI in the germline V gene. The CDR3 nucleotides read TGTGCCAGCAGTGTTAACAGGGTCGGCGGGGAGCTGTTTTTT. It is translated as CASSVNRVGGELFF.

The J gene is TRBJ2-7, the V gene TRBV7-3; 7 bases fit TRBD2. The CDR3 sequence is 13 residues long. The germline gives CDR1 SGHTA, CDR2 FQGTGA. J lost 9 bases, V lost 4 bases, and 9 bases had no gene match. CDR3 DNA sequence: TGTGCCAGCAGCTCCGCGGGGAGGGCCCGGCAGTACTTC. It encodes CASSSAGRARQYF.

The DNA for the CDR3 is TGTGCCGCAAAGGGACAGGGGAACAATCAGCCCCAGCATTTT. Amino acid sequence: CAAKGQGNNQPQHF. The chain recombines TRBV19 with TRBJ1-5, with 10 positions matching TRBD1. This CDR3 spans 14 amino acids. Germline CDR1 and CDR2: LNHDA and SQIVND (reference sequence). After removal of 11 bases from V and 3 bases from J, the junction contained 7 bases not matched to a gene.

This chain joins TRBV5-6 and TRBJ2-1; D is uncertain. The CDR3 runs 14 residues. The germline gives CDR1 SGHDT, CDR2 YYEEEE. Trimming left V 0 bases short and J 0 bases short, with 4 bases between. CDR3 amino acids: CASSLVSSYNEQFF. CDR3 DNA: TGTGCCAGCAGCTTGGTGAGCTCCTACAATGAGCAGTTCTTC.

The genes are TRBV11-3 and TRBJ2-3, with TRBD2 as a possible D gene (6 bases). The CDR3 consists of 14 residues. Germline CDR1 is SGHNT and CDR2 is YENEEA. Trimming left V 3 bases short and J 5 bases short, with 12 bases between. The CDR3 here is CASSLGEAGDTQYF. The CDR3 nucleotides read TGTGCCAGCAGCTTGGGGGAGGCGGGAGATACGCAGTATTTT.

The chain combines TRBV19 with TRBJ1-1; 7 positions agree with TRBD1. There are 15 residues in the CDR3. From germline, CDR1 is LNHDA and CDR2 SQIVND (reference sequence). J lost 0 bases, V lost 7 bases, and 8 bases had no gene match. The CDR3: CASKKTGNMNTEAFF. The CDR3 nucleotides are TGTGCCAGTAAGAAGACAGGGAACATGAACACTGAAGCTTTCTTT.

The chain's CDR3 is CASSDSYSTDTQYF. The CDR3 nucleotides read TGTGCCAGCAGTGACTCGTACTCCACAGATACGCAGTATTTT. The chain links TRBV6-4 to TRBJ2-3, with no clear D. The V and J ends lost 0 bases and 2 bases respectively, with 6 bases between them. Germline-derived CDR1 and CDR2 are MRHNA and SNTAGT. The CDR3 has 14 residues.

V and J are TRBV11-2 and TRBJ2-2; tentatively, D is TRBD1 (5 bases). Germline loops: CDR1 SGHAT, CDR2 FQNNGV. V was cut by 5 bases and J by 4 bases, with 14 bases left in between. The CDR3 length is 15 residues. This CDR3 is CASSRRRVGTGELFF. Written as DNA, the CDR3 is TGTGCCAGCAGCCGGCGCAGGGTGGGCACCGGGGAGCTGTTTTTT.